The sequence of this TCR beta chain was determined in a study of T cells in Graves' hyperthyroidism and ophthalmopathy. The germline V gene encodes CDR1 SGHVS and CDR2 FQNEAQ. V was pared by 1 base and J by 3 bases, with 19 bases between. The length of the CDR3 is 18 residues. RNA transcripts served as the template for amplifying TCR beta CDR3 regions. The primer set for the first-round RT-PCR of the TCR CDR3 was HTBI. TCRdb itself ran the multiplex PCR reads through MiXCR, one entry per CDR3 protein. The sample comprises roughly 420,000 distinct CDR3 sequences, roughly an eighth of which are singletons, and 5% to 6.5% rests with the top ten. This clonotype was found a few times.

The genes are TRBV7-8 and TRBJ1-5, with D perhaps matching TRBD1 (5 bases). Source material: blood. The origin of this receptor is a woman between 18 and 30 years old with Graves' hyperthyroidism. The CDR3 here is CASSLGSVGVGNNQPQHF. The CDR3 bases are TGTGCCAGCAGCTTAGGATCTGTAGGGGTCGGAAACAATCAGCCCCAGCATTTT.